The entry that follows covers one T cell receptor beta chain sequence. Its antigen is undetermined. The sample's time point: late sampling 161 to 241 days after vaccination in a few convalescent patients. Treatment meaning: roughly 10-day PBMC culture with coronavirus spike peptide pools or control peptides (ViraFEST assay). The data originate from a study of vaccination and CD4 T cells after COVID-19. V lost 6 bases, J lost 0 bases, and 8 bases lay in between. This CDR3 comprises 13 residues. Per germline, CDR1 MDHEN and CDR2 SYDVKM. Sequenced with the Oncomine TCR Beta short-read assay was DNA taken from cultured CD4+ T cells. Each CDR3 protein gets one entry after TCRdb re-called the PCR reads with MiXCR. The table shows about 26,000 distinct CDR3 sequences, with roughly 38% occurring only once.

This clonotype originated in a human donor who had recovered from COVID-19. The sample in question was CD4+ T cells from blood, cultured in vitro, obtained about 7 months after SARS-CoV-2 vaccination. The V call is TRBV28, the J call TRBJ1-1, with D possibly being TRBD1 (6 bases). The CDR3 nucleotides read TGTGCCAGCAGGGGGGCGATGAACACTGAAGCTTTCTTT. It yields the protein CASRGAMNTEAFF.